These 30 T cell receptor beta chains were sequenced from one sample in a study of blood T cell repertoires in COVID-19. Libraries were prepared by immunoSEQ multiplex PCR; TCRdb keeps only in-frame clonotypes and omits some of them. The table records 350,000 to 400,000 clones, 90% to 95% of them present only once. Material: PBMCs or T cells enriched from blood (not recorded which). The receptors derive from a woman aged 40 to 50 who had been exposed to COVID-19.

The J gene is TRBJ2-5, the V gene TRBV10-1; TRBD1 aligns across 10 bases. This CDR3 contains 15 residues. Per the germline V gene, CDR1 is WNHNN and CDR2 is SYGVQD (reference sequence). J lost 6 bases, V lost 0 bases, and 4 bases had no gene match. The DNA of the CDR3 is TGCGCCAGCAGTGAGTCTCGGACAGGGGGAAAGACCCAGTACTTC. Translation gives CASSESRTGGKTQYF.

The chain has TRBV29-1 and TRBJ1-4; possible D gene TRBD1, 5 bases. From germline, CDR1 is SQVTM and CDR2 ANQGSEA. The CDR3 length is 11 residues. V lost 5 bases to trimming and J lost 8 bases, with 9 bases between them. CDR3 residues: CSVLGPEKLFF. CDR3 bases: TGCAGCGTTCTGGGGCCGGAAAAACTGTTTTTT.

This clone has a single count. In nucleotides, the CDR3 is TGTGCCAGCAGCCCCCTTTCCCATACGCAGTATTTT. Its translation: CASSPLSHTQYF. The rearrangement links TRBV12-3 or TRBV12-4 to TRBJ2-3, with D hard to call. The CDR3 is made up of 12 amino acids. V gave up 6 bases and J gave up 7 bases, with 11 bases separating them.

This clone was found a few times. This chain links TRBV7-2 with TRBJ1-5; D not resolved. V gave up 5 bases and J gave up 4 bases, with 9 bases separating them. The CDR3 loop spans 13 amino acids. The germline V gene encodes CDR1 SGHTA and CDR2 FQGNSA. CDR3 coding DNA: TGTGCCAGCAGCGCTCAGTGGAATCAGCCCCAGCATTTT. Translation gives CASSAQWNQPQHF.

The gene calls are TRBV6-5 and TRBJ2-7, with 10 nucleotides matching TRBD2. Looked up from germline, CDR1 is MNHEY and CDR2 is SVGAGI. The CDR3 runs 14 residues. Trimming at V came to 5 bases and at J to 4 bases, leaving 5 bases not matched to a gene. For the CDR3, the DNA is TGTGCCAGCAGTCGGCTAGCGGGAGAGTACGAGCAGTACTTC. Translation: CASSRLAGEYEQYF.

The rearrangement links TRBV10-2 to TRBJ2-5; TRBD2 aligns across 9 bases. The CDR3 runs 15 residues. Germline CDR1 and CDR2: WSHSY and SAAADI. The trim removed 5 bases at V and 1 base at J, leaving 5 bases unmatched. The CDR3 loop is CASSLSSGAQETQYF. The CDR3, as DNA: TGCGCCAGCAGTCTTTCTAGCGGGGCCCAAGAGACCCAGTACTTC.

The rearrangement uses TRBV29-1 and TRBJ1-2, with TRBD1 matching over 9 bases. Germline CDR1 is SQVTM and CDR2 is ANQGSEA. The CDR3 runs to 15 residues. V was pared by 3 bases and J by 5 bases, with 10 bases of the junction left unmatched. The CDR3 DNA reads as TGCAGCGTTGAGACACTACCGACAGGGGGGTATGGCTACACCTTC. Encoded protein: CSVETLPTGGYGYTF.

The V call is TRBV7-9, the J call TRBJ1-2; no definite D call. The V end lost 0 bases, the J end lost 2 bases, and 13 bases lay between the germline ends. Germline-derived CDR1 and CDR2 are SEHNR and FQNEAQ (reference sequence). CDR3 length equals 16 residues. The CDR3 spells CASSLAREGLNYGYTF. CDR3 sequence (DNA): TGTGCCAGCAGCTTAGCGCGCGAGGGATTGAACTATGGCTACACCTTC.

The rearrangement joins TRBV2 to TRBJ2-2; D is unclear. The CDR3 loop spans 11 amino acids. CDR1 SNHLY and CDR2 FYNNEI come from the germline V gene. The ends were cut back, 6 bases at V and 3 bases at J, with 2 bases in the middle. For the CDR3, the DNA is TGTGCCAGCAGCTACACCGGGGAGCTGTTTTTT. Translated: CASSYTGELFF. Complete variable domain (other parts from reference TRBV2 and TRBJ2-2): EPEVTQTPSHQVTQMGQEVILRCVPISNHLYFYWYRQILGQKVEFLVSFYNNEISEKSEIFDDQFSVERPDGSNFTLKIRSTKLEDSAMYFCASSYTGELFFGEGSRLTVL.

This clone was recorded only once. The rearrangement uses TRBV10-3 and TRBJ1-1; D is unclear. Trimming stripped 9 bases from V and 3 bases from J, with 17 bases between. This CDR3 contains 14 residues. Germline CDR1 and CDR2: ENHRY and SYGVKD. In DNA, the CDR3 is TGTGCCATACGCGGTACGGGTCTGGACACTGAAGCTTTCTTT. It specifies CAIRGTGLDTEAFF.

This sequence joins TRBV2 and TRBJ2-7; 9 bases match TRBD1. The CDR3 covers 14 residues. V lost 6 bases and J lost 7; bases outside the gene matches: 10. Per germline, CDR1 SNHLY and CDR2 FYNNEI. The CDR3, as DNA: TGTGCCAGCAGCGCTAGACAGGGGGGAAGAGAGCAGTACTTC. As protein: CASSARQGGREQYF.

This clone was seen only once. CDR3 sequence reads: CASRLRVANTGELFF. In DNA form, the CDR3 reads TGCGCCAGCCGACTCAGGGTCGCGAACACCGGGGAGCTGTTTTTT. The rearrangement joins TRBV5-1 to TRBJ2-2; tentatively, D is TRBD1 (5 bases). With 7 bases removed from V and 0 bases from J, the gap between germline ends came to 13 bases. The germline V gene has CDR1 SGHRS and CDR2 YFSETQ. The CDR3 has 15 residues. Looking up the rest from reference TRBV5-1 and TRBJ2-2 gives the full variable domain: KAGVTQTPRYLIKTRGQQVTLSCSPISGHRSVSWYQQTPGQGLQFLFEYFSETQRNKGNFPGRFSGRQFSNSRSEMNVSTLELGDSALYLCASRLRVANTGELFFGEGSRLTVL.

V usage is TRBV6-2 or TRBV6-3 and J usage is TRBJ1-6; D remains unclear. This CDR3 is 13 amino acids long. Germline assignment: CDR1 MNHEY and CDR2 SVGEGT. V dropped 6 bases and J dropped 7 bases, with 10 bases sitting between them. This CDR3 is CASSPPRNSPLHF. The DNA for the CDR3 is TGTGCCAGCAGCCCACCGAGAAATTCACCCCTCCACTTT.

V and J are TRBV3-1 (or the pseudogene TRBV3-2) and TRBJ1-4; TRBD1 is a possible D gene (6 bases). V lost 3 bases and J lost 2, with 13 bases in between. The CDR3 sequence is 16 residues long. Germline V gene sequence: CDR1 LGHDT, CDR2 YNNKEL (reference sequence). CDR3 amino acids: CASSHKRGYTNEKLFF. Here the CDR3 DNA reads TGTGCCAGCAGCCACAAGAGGGGGTATACTAATGAAAAACTGTTTTTT.

The chain employs TRBV30 and TRBJ2-3; D ambiguous. Germline V gives CDR1 GTSNPN, CDR2 SVGIG (reference sequence). V lost 4 bases and J 4 bases, leaving 6 bases between the germline ends. The CDR3 extends over 11 amino acids. DNA for the CDR3: TGTGCCTGGAAAGAGTCAGATACGCAGTATTTT. Its translation is CAWKESDTQYF. Using reference TRBV30 and TRBJ2-3 for the parts outside the CDR3, the full variable domain is SQTIHQWPATLVQPVGSPLSLECTVEGTSNPNLYWYRQAAGRGLQLLFYSVGIGQISSEVPQNLSASRPQDRQFILSSKKLLLSDSGFYLCAWKESDTQYFGPGTRLTVL.

The chain couples TRBV20-1 to TRBJ1-1, with a weak D call TRBD1 (5 bases). There are 14 residues in the CDR3. Trimming left V 3 bases short and J 1 base short, with 12 bases between. From germline, CDR1 is DFQATT and CDR2 SNEGSKA (reference sequence). The CDR3 DNA reads TGCAGTGCTAGTCGGCGGGGGGAGAACACTGAAGCTTTCTTT. This translates into CSASRRGENTEAFF.

The genes are TRBV2 and TRBJ1-6; D is ambiguous. The CDR3 totals 12 residues. Trimming stripped 6 bases from V and 10 bases from J, with 10 bases between. Germline V lookup: CDR1 SNHLY, CDR2 FYNNEI. The chain's CDR3 is CASSPNFSPLHF. The CDR3 region has the DNA TGTGCCAGCAGCCCCAATTTCTCACCCCTCCACTTT.

This chain uses TRBV12-5 with TRBJ2-5; possibly TRBD1 for D (5 bases). The V gene lost 1 base and the J gene lost 0 bases, with 6 bases spanning the gap. The CDR3 is 14 residues long. Germline values: CDR1 LGHNT, CDR2 FRNRAP. The CDR3 DNA is TGTGCTAGTGGTTTGGGACAGAACCAAGAGACCCAGTACTTC. This translates into CASGLGQNQETQYF.

With regard to this clone: Other DNA sequences in the same sample also yield this CDR3. The chain recombines TRBV19 with TRBJ1-5; 9 bases map to TRBD1. The V segment lost 6 bases and the J segment 6 bases; nucleotides outside the gene matches: 9. Germline V gene data show CDR1 as LNHDA and CDR2 as SQIVND (reference sequence). The CDR3 totals 15 residues. The CDR3 nucleotides are TGTGCCAGTAGCACGCCGGGACAGGGATCTCAGCCCCAGCATTTT. This translates into CASSTPGQGSQPQHF.

The chain couples TRBV5-4 to TRBJ2-3; D is ambiguous. Trimming shortened V by 1 base and J by 6 bases, and 6 bases separated the two germline ends. Germline CDR1 reads SGHNT; CDR2 reads YYREEE (reference sequence). The CDR3 has 12 amino acids. The CDR3 nucleotides are TGTGCCAGCAGCTTGTTGAGGGATACGCAGTATTTT. Its protein is CASSLLRDTQYF. Looking up the rest from reference TRBV5-4 and TRBJ2-3 gives the full variable domain: ETGVTQSPTHLIKTRGQQVTLRCSSQSGHNTVSWYQQALGQGPQFIFQYYREEENGRGNFPPRFSGLQFPNYSSELNVNALELDDSALYLCASSLLRDTQYFGPGTRLTVL.

The V call is TRBV5-1, the J call TRBJ1-1; TRBD1 aligns across 10 bases. The CDR3 spans 14 residues. J gave up 6 bases and V 4 bases, and 6 bases lay outside the gene matches. CDR1 and CDR2 from the germline V gene are SGHRS and YFSETQ. The CDR3 DNA follows: TGCGCCAGCAGCCTGACAGGGGGCCAGGCTGAAGCTTTCTTT. Its translation: CASSLTGGQAEAFF.

This rearrangement joins TRBV9 to TRBJ2-6; TRBD2 aligns across 13 bases. The CDR3 loop spans 18 amino acids. Germline CDR1 and CDR2: SGDLS and YYNGEE. With V trimmed by 4 bases and J by 4 bases, 8 bases remained unmatched. CDR3 region: CASSPRLAGGSGANVLTF. The CDR3 nucleotides read TGTGCCAGCAGCCCTAGACTAGCGGGGGGATCCGGGGCCAACGTCCTGACTTTC.

Written as DNA, the CDR3 is TGTGCCAGCTCACCACCTGCCGACTGGGGGGTTAACTATGGCTACACCTTC. Translating gives CASSPPADWGVNYGYTF. This chain joins TRBV18 and TRBJ1-2; a weak D match, TRBD1 (5 bases). Germline V lookup: CDR1 KGHSH, CDR2 LQKENI. The V and J ends lost 0 bases and 1 base respectively, with 15 bases between them. This CDR3 spans 17 amino acids.

The chain uses TRBV4-3 and TRBJ1-1; D is possibly TRBD1 (5 bases). The CDR3 contains 15 residues. V lost 4 bases and J 1 base, leaving 13 bases between the germline ends. The V gene's germline CDR1 is LGHNA and CDR2 YSLEER. The CDR3 DNA is TGCGCCAGCAGCCTCGCGCAGGGTCGGAACACTGAAGCTTTCTTT. It encodes CASSLAQGRNTEAFF.

The chain is built from TRBV6-2 or TRBV6-3 and TRBJ1-1, with a tentative D call TRBD1 (6 bases). Germline-derived CDR1 and CDR2 are MNHEY and SVGEGT. The V end was cut by 4 bases, the J end by 7 bases, with 13 bases between. This CDR3 region has 13 residues. The CDR3 nucleotides are TGTGCCAGCAGTTTCACAGGGAGAGGTGAAGCTTTCTTT. Translated: CASSFTGRGEAFF.

V gene TRBV15 combines with J gene TRBJ1-2; TRBD1 is a possible D gene (6 bases). CDR3 length: 14 amino acids. Germline V CDR1 and CDR2: LNHNV, YYDKDF (reference sequence). The V gene lost 0 bases and the J gene lost 7 bases, with 12 bases spanning the gap. The CDR3 protein is CATSRESGEGGYTF. CDR3 DNA: TGTGCCACCAGCAGAGAGTCAGGGGAGGGTGGCTACACCTTC. Together with reference TRBV15 and TRBJ1-2, the CDR3 gives the full variable domain: DAMVIQNPRYQVTQFGKPVTLSCSQTLNHNVMYWYQQKSSQAPKLLFHYYDKDFNNEADTPDNFQSRRPNTSFCFLDIRSPGLGDTAMYLCATSRESGEGGYTFGSGTRLTVV.

CDR3: CASSLTGSPLHF. The CDR3 nucleotides are TGTGCCAGCAGCTTAACAGGGTCACCCCTCCACTTT. This chain connects TRBV13 to TRBJ1-6; TRBD1 is a possible D gene (6 bases). V lost 2 bases and J 10 bases, leaving 6 bases between the germline ends. Germline values: CDR1 PRHDT, CDR2 FYEKMQ (reference sequence). The CDR3 has 12 residues.

In its sample, this clone was seen once. V gene TRBV6-2 or TRBV6-3 combines with J gene TRBJ1-3, with TRBD1 as a possible D gene (6 bases). The ends were cut back, 5 bases at V and 0 bases at J, with 11 bases in the middle. This CDR3 has 15 residues. The V gene's germline CDR1 is MNHEY and CDR2 SVGEGT. CDR3 loop: CASSTLDSSGNTIYF. The DNA of the CDR3 is TGTGCCAGCAGTACCTTGGACAGCTCTGGAAACACCATATATTTT.

This chain links TRBV27 with TRBJ2-1; the match to TRBD2 covers 11 bases. CDR1 and CDR2 from the germline V gene are MNHEY and SMNVEV (reference sequence). This CDR3 region has 15 residues. The V segment lost 6 bases and the J segment 6 bases; nucleotides outside the gene matches: 7. CDR3 loop: CASSTLAGGVNEQFF. The CDR3 coding sequence is TGTGCCAGCAGCACGTTAGCGGGGGGGGTCAATGAGCAGTTCTTC.

The chain carries TRBV6-1 and TRBJ2-7; the D gene is possibly TRBD1 (5 bases). The CDR3 is made up of 14 amino acids. Germline V gene lookup returns CDR1 MNHNS and CDR2 SASEGT. V lost 2 bases and J 2 bases, leaving 10 bases between the germline ends. In DNA form, the CDR3 reads TGTGCCAGCAGTGAAACGGCAGGGCCCTACGAGCAGTACTTC. It encodes CASSETAGPYEQYF.